Below, 21 T cell receptor beta chains from the same sample are listed, as sequenced in a study of cytomegalovirus exposure and HLA in healthy donors. Researchers ran the PCR with 60 Vbeta and 13 Jbeta primers. TCRdb keeps only in-frame clones here, not all; method: immunoSEQ multiplex PCR. The sample lists fewer than 200,000 clones; approximately 85% were seen once. The material sequenced was PBMCs. These receptors all come from a man between 18 and 35 years old in good health and CMV-seropositive.

This chain uses TRBV15 with TRBJ2-3, with 10 bases lining up with TRBD2. This CDR3 is 15 amino acids long. Germline V gene data show CDR1 as LNHNV and CDR2 as YYDKDF (reference sequence). V shed 7 bases, J shed 3 bases, and the junction held 7 bases outside the gene matches. The CDR3 DNA sequence: TGTGCCACCAATGTAGCGGGGGGCAAAACAGATACGCAGTATTTT. Translating gives CATNVAGGKTDTQYF.

V gene TRBV5-6 combines with J gene TRBJ2-7; 7 nucleotides match TRBD1. Germline V CDR1 and CDR2: SGHDT, YYEEEE. The J segment lost 4 bases and the V segment lost 3 bases, leaving 10 bases of the junction unmatched. This CDR3 is built from 15 residues. DNA of the CDR3: TGTGCCAGCAGCTGGGGAGACAGGGAGCAGTACGAGCAGTACTTC. Translating it yields CASSWGDREQYEQYF. Full variable domain (rest looked up from reference TRBV5-6 and TRBJ2-7): DAGVTQSPTHLIKTRGQQVTLRCSPKSGHDTVSWYQQALGQGPQFIFQYYEEEERQRGNFPDRFSGHQFPNYSSELNVNALLLGDSALYLCASSWGDREQYEQYFGPGTRLTVT.

The V call is TRBV27, the J call TRBJ2-7, with D unresolved. CDR1 MNHEY and CDR2 SMNVEV come from the germline V gene (reference sequence). The CDR3 contains 13 residues. The germline V and J ends were trimmed by 3 bases and 1 base, with 7 bases remaining between them. The CDR3 nucleotides read TGTGCCAGCAGTTTGGGCCGGTCCTACGAGCAGTACTTC. It is translated as CASSLGRSYEQYF.

The chain employs TRBV4-3 and TRBJ1-5, with 7 positions matching TRBD1. J lost 2 bases, V lost 0 bases, and 13 bases had no gene match. The CDR3 totals 19 residues. Germline CDR1 reads LGHNA; CDR2 reads YSLEER. The CDR3 protein is CASSQELTGTTRRNQPQHF. The DNA for the CDR3 is TGCGCCAGCAGCCAAGAACTGACAGGGACGACCCGGCGCAATCAGCCCCAGCATTTT.

V usage is TRBV7-2 and J usage is TRBJ2-1; a possible D gene is TRBD2 (6 bases). Germline V gene data show CDR1 as SGHTA and CDR2 as FQGNSA. This CDR3 is 13 amino acids long. Trimming took 6 bases from V and 5 from J, leaving 11 bases between them. CDR3 in DNA: TGTGCCAGCAGTCCCTGGGGGGACAATGAGCAGTTCTTC. Amino acids: CASSPWGDNEQFF.

The chain has TRBV7-9 and TRBJ1-4; TRBD1 matches 9 bases. This CDR3 has 15 amino acids. CDR1 and CDR2 from the germline V gene are SEHNR and FQNEAQ (reference sequence). V shed 1 base and J 8 bases; nucleotides not matched to a gene: 5. CDR3 loop: CASSLGGTGNEKLFF. As DNA, the CDR3 is TGTGCCAGCAGCTTAGGAGGGACAGGGAACGAAAAACTGTTTTTT.

This sequence joins TRBV9 and TRBJ2-7; 7 nucleotides line up with TRBD1. The CDR3 totals 14 residues. Germline V lookup: CDR1 SGDLS, CDR2 YYNGEE. The V segment lost 3 bases and the J segment 3 bases; nucleotides outside the gene matches: 6. CDR3 residues: CASSETGQDYEQYF. The CDR3, as DNA: TGTGCCAGCAGCGAAACCGGACAGGACTACGAGCAGTACTTC.

The CDR3 region has the DNA TGTGCCAGCAGCTCTAGGACTAGCGGGGGGTTCAAAAACATTCAGTACTTC. This encodes CASSSRTSGGFKNIQYF. The chain joins TRBV5-5 to TRBJ2-4; 14 bases are a match to TRBD2. CDR3 length: 17 residues. CDR1 and CDR2 from the germline V gene are SGHKS and YYEKEE (reference sequence). Trimming cost V 3 bases and J 3 bases; bases outside gene matches: 5. The variable domain in full, completed from reference TRBV5-5 and TRBJ2-4, reads DAGVTQSPTHLIKTRGQQVTLRCSPISGHKSVSWYQQVLGQGPQFIFQYYEKEERGRGNFPDRFSARQFPNYSSELNVNALLLGDSALYLCASSSRTSGGFKNIQYFGAGTRLSVL.

V is TRBV9 and J is TRBJ2-3; tentative D call: TRBD1 (5 bases). Looked up from germline, CDR1 is SGDLS and CDR2 is YYNGEE. CDR3 length: 14 residues. V dropped 1 base and J dropped 2 bases, with 8 bases sitting between them. CDR3 region: CASSVQGSTDTQYF. The CDR3 coding sequence is TGTGCCAGCAGCGTACAGGGTTCCACAGATACGCAGTATTTT. The entire variable domain, with the rest obtained from reference TRBV9 and TRBJ2-3, is as follows: DSGVTQTPKHLITATGQRVTLRCSPRSGDLSVYWYQQSLDQGLQFLIQYYNGEERAKGNILERFSAQQFPDLHSELNLSSLELGDSALYFCASSVQGSTDTQYFGPGTRLTVL.

V and J are TRBV19 and TRBJ1-5; 9 nucleotides line up with TRBD1. The length of the CDR3 is 15 residues. The germline gives CDR1 LNHDA, CDR2 SQIVND (reference sequence). V was pared by 8 bases and J by 0 bases, with 5 bases of the junction left unmatched. DNA of the CDR3: TGTGCCAGTGAGGACAGGGGTTATAGCAATCAGCCCCAGCATTTT. As protein: CASEDRGYSNQPQHF.

CDR3 sequence reads: CASRKQGISYEQYF. The CDR3 DNA sequence: TGTGCCAGCAGGAAACAGGGTATCTCCTACGAGCAGTACTTC. This sequence joins TRBV6-1 and TRBJ2-5; maybe TRBD1 (6 bases). The J call may be mistaken, given a closer DNA end match to TRBJ2-7. The germline gives CDR1 MNHNS, CDR2 SASEGT. This CDR3 is built from 14 residues.

This clone was recorded a few times. This sequence joins TRBV4-1 and TRBJ2-2; perhaps TRBD2 as D (5 bases). The CDR3 sequence is 14 residues long. Between the trimmed V and J ends, which lost 1 base and 8 bases, there was a span of 11 bases. From germline, CDR1 is MGHRA and CDR2 YSYEKL. This CDR3 reads CASSQVSVAGELFF. CDR3 DNA: TGCGCCAGCAGCCAAGTCAGTGTAGCGGGGGAGCTGTTTTTT.

The rearrangement links TRBV5-6 to TRBJ2-1; D is unresolved. The germline CDR1 and CDR2 sequences are SGHDT and YYEEEE. V lost 0 bases and J lost 4, with 11 bases in between. This CDR3 region has 15 residues. CDR3 amino acids: CASSLDRNSYNEQFF. As DNA, the CDR3 is TGTGCCAGCAGCTTGGACAGAAATTCTTACAATGAGCAGTTCTTC.

V is TRBV4-3 and J is TRBJ2-3; 11 bases fit TRBD2. Losses at the gene ends were 3 bases for V and 6 bases for J; bases not matched to a gene: 5. CDR3 size: 15 residues. Germline V gives CDR1 LGHNA, CDR2 YSLEER. As DNA, the CDR3 is TGCGCCAGCAGCCAGGGTAGCGGGGGGGCGGATACGCAGTATTTT. It codes for CASSQGSGGADTQYF.

V is TRBV5-1 and J is TRBJ2-7; 10 bases fit TRBD1. V lost 0 bases to trimming and J lost 5 bases; unmatched junction nucleotides: 8. The CDR3 covers 16 residues. Germline assignment: CDR1 SGHRS and CDR2 YFSETQ. Here the CDR3 DNA reads TGCGCCAGCAGCTTGGCTACGGGACAGGGGCCCCACGAGCAGTACTTC. This codes for CASSLATGQGPHEQYF.

This rearrangement joins TRBV25-1 to TRBJ1-1; no reliable D call. This CDR3 has 13 residues. V was cut by 3 bases and J by 9 bases, with 14 bases left in between. Germline V lookup: CDR1 MGHDK, CDR2 SYGVNS. CDR3 nucleotides: TGTGCCAGCAGTGAGCCCAGCAGGCCCCAAGCTTTCTTT. Its protein product is CASSEPSRPQAFF.

The chain combines TRBV7-9 with TRBJ1-3; no firm D call. The V end lost 5 bases, the J end lost 0 bases, and 14 bases lay between the germline ends. The CDR3 is 16 amino acids. Germline values: CDR1 SEHNR, CDR2 FQNEAQ (reference sequence). CDR3: CASSRAGSSSGNTIYF. In nucleotides, the CDR3 is TGTGCCAGCAGCCGCGCCGGGTCCTCCTCTGGAAACACCATATATTTT. Based on the CDR3 plus reference TRBV7-9 and TRBJ1-3, the full variable domain is DTGVSQNPRHKITKRGQNVTFRCDPISEHNRLYWYRQTLGQGPEFLTYFQNEAQLEKSRLLSDRFSAERPKGSFSTLEIQRTEQGDSAMYLCASSRAGSSSGNTIYFGEGSWLTVV.

This clone has just one count. The chain employs TRBV6-6 and TRBJ1-1, with TRBD1 matching 7 bases. Unmatched junction bases numbered 10, after V lost 6 bases and J lost 0 bases. Germline V lookup: CDR1 MNHNY, CDR2 SVGAGI (reference sequence). The CDR3 contains 16 residues. The CDR3 DNA is TGTGCCAGCAGAGGTACTACAGGGGCGCTGAACACTGAAGCTTTCTTT. This codes for CASRGTTGALNTEAFF.

V usage is TRBV15 and J usage is TRBJ2-2; TRBD2 aligns across 8 bases. V trimming: 3 bases; J trimming: 7 bases; junction bases outside the gene matches: 4. Germline V gene lookup returns CDR1 LNHNV and CDR2 YYDKDF (reference sequence). The CDR3 consists of 14 residues. CDR3 amino acids: CATSSGGAGGELFF. The CDR3 region has the DNA TGTGCCACCAGCAGCGGGGGGGCCGGCGGGGAGCTGTTTTTT.

The chain combines TRBV15 with TRBJ1-2; D is undetermined. The V gene's germline CDR1 is LNHNV and CDR2 YYDKDF (reference sequence). CDR3 size: 15 residues. Trimming took off 2 bases at V and 4 bases at J, with 14 bases between the two ends. CDR3 amino acids: CATSRSREVLYGYTF. The DNA for the CDR3 is TGTGCCACCAGCAGAAGCCGGGAAGTACTCTATGGCTACACCTTC.

In its sample, this clone is large. The sample has other DNA sequences that encode this CDR3 too. The chain uses TRBV27 and TRBJ1-2; 8 bases match TRBD1. The CDR3 covers 14 residues. Germline CDR1 reads MNHEY; CDR2 reads SMNVEV (reference sequence). J lost 2 bases, V lost 5 bases, and 4 bases had no gene match. CDR3 in DNA: TGTGCCAGCAGTACACAGGGGGGGAACTATGGCTACACCTTC. It is translated as CASSTQGGNYGYTF.